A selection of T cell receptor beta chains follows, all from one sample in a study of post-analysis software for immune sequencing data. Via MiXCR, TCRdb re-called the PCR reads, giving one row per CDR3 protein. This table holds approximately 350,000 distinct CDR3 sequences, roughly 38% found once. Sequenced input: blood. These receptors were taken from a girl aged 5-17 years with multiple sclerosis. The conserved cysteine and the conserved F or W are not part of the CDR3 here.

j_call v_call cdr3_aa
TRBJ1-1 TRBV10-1 ASSERGTGNTEAF
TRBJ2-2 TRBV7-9 ASSNGVATGELF
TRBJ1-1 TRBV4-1 ASSQVTGKNTEAF
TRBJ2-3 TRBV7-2 ASSPWTSGGADTQY
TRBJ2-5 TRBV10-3 AIRAGGPPETQY
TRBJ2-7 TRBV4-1 ASSQGGTEQY
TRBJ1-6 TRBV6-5 ASSYLLGSSPLH
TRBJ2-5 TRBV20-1 SAREWAQGRETQY
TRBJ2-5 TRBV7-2 ASSQSNQETQY
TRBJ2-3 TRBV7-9 ASRPNRGSTDTQY
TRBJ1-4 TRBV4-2 ASSQGTGGEKLF
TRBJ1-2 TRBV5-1 ASSLEGTGGDYGYT
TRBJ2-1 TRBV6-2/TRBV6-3 ASSWSVLGNEQF
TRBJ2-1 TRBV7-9 ASSLAGEAFNEQF
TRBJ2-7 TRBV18 ASSPRQGGSYEQY
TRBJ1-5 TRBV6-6 ASRPDSLNQPQH
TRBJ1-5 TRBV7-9 ASSLDPGTGRLSNQPQH
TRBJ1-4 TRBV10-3 AISVNAFNEKLF
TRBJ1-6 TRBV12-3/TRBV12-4 ASTTLGGNSPLH
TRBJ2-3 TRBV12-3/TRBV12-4 ASSPLVDTQY
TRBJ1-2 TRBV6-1 ASSETSARGYGYT
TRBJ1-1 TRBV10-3 AISDPTGSMAEAF
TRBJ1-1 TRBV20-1 SARDPSVAEAF
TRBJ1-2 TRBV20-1 SARDHRGLGYT
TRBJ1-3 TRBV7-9 ASSSEGRVENTIY